This paragraph covers one TCR beta chain sequence. V lost 9 bases, J lost 6 bases, and 15 bases lay in between. This CDR3 spans 13 amino acids. Germline V gives CDR1 MNHEY, CDR2 SVGAGI. This entry belongs to a study of blood T cell repertoires in COVID-19. Only in-frame clones appear in the TCRdb table, and some are missing; sequencing was by immunoSEQ multiplex PCR. This sample has fewer than 90,000 clones; about nine tenths occur once, and the top ten carry around 8.1%. The V and J genes are TRBV6-5 and TRBJ1-3, with D possibly TRBD1 on 6 matching bases. The sequence derives from a man younger than 40 with acute or convalescent COVID-19. Sample: peripheral blood. This chain's CDR3 is CASQQGGENTIYF. CDR3 bases: TGTGCCAGTCAACAGGGTGGTGAAAACACCATATATTTT.